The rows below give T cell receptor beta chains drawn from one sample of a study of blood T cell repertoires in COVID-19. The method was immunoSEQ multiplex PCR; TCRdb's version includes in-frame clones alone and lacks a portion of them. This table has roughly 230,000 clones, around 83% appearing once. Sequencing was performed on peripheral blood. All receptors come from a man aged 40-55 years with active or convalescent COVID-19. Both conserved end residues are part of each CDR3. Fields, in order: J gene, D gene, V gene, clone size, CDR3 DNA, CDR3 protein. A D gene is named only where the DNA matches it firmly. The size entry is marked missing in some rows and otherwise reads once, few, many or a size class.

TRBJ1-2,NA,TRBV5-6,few,TGTGCCAGCAGCTACAGTAACTATGGCTACACCTTC,CASSYSNYGYTF
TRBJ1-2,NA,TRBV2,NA,TGTGCCAGCAGTGAACGGAGTCGCGACTATGGCTACACCTTC,CASSERSRDYGYTF
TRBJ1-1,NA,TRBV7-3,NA,TGTGCCAGCAGCTTAGGCCCAGGGGCCACTGAAGCTTTCTTT,CASSLGPGATEAFF
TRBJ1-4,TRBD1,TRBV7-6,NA,TGTGCCAGCAGCCGAAGGACAGGGGGTGATAATGAAAAACTGTTTTTT,CASSRRTGGDNEKLFF
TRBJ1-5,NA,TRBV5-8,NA,TGTGCCAGCAGCTTACAGGGTAGCAATCAGCCCCAGCATTTT,CASSLQGSNQPQHF
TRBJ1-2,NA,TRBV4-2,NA,TGTGCCAGCAGCCAAGTTGCAGTAAAGAACTATGGCCACACCTTC,CASSQVAVKNYGHTF
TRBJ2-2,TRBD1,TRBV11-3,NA,TGTGCCAGCAGCTTAGGGGACAGCTCGAACACCGGGGAGCTGTTTTTT,CASSLGDSSNTGELFF
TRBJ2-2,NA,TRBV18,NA,TGTGCCAGCTCACCACCAGGCAGGTATCAGAACACCGGGGAGCTGTTTTTT,CASSPPGRYQNTGELFF
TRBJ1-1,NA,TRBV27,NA,TGTGCCAGCAGGAAGAGGCGGGACACTGAAGCTTTCTTT,CASRKRRDTEAFF
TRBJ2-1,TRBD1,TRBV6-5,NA,TGTGCCAGCAGACCGGGACAGGGAGGTAACAATGAGCAGTTCTTC,CASRPGQGGNNEQFF
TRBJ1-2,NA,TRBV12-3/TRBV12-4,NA,TGTGCCAGTCTGGCGGGGGCTTCCTATGGCTACACCTTC,CASLAGASYGYTF
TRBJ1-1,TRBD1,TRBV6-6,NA,TGTGCCAGCCCCGAGACAGGGGGAGACACTGAAGCTTTCTTT,CASPETGGDTEAFF
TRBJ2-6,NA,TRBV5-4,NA,TGTGCCAGCAGTCTGCGAGGTGGGGCCAACGTCCTGACTTTC,CASSLRGGANVLTF
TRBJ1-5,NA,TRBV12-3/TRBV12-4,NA,TGTGCCAGCAGTAAAACAGGGCTTCAGCCCCAGCATTTT,CASSKTGLQPQHF
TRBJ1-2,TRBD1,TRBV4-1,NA,TGCGCCAGCAGCCAGCCCACGACAGGGAAGGATGGCTACACCTTC,CASSQPTTGKDGYTF
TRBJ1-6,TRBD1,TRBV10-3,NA,TGTGCCATCAGTCTCAGGGACAGTAATTCACCCCTCCACTTT,CAISLRDSNSPLHF